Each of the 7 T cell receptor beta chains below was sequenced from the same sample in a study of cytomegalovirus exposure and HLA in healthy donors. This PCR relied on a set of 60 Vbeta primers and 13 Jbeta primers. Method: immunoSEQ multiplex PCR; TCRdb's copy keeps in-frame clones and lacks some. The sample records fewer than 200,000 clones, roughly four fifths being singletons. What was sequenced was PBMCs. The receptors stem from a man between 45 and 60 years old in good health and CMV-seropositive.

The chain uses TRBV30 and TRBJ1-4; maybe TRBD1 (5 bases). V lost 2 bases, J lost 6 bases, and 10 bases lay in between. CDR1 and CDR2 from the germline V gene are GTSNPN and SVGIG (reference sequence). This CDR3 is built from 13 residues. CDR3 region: CAWSRGFDEKLFF. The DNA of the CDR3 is TGTGCCTGGAGTAGGGGTTTTGATGAAAAACTGTTTTTT.

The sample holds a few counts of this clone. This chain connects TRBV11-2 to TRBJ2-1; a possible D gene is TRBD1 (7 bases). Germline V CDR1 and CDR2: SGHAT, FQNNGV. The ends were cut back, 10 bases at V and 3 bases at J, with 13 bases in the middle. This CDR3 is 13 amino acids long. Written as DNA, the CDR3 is TGTGCCACAACTCAGGGGGGCTACAATGAGCAGTTCTTC. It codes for CATTQGGYNEQFF.

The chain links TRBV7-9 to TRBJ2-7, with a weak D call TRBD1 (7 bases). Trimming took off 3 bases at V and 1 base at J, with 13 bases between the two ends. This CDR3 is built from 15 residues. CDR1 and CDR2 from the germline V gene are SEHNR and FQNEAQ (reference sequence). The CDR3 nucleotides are TGTGCCAGCAGCTTGGCAGGGGGGACGTCCTACGAGCAGTACTTC. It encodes CASSLAGGTSYEQYF. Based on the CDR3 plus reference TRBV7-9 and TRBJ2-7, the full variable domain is DTGVSQNPRHKITKRGQNVTFRCDPISEHNRLYWYRQTLGQGPEFLTYFQNEAQLEKSRLLSDRFSAERPKGSFSTLEIQRTEQGDSAMYLCASSLAGGTSYEQYFGPGTRLTVT.

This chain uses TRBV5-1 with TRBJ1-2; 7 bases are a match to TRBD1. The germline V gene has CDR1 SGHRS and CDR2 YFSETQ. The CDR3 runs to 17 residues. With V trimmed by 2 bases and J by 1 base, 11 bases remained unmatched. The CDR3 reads CASSLAGTVIYNYGYTF. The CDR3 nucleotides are TGCGCCAGCAGCTTAGCCGGGACAGTAATATATAACTATGGCTACACCTTC.

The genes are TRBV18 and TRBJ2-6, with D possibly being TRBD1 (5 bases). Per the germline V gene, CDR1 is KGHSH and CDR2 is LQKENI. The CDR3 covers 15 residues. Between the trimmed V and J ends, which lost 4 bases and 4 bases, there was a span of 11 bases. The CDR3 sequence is CASSRSGQGANVLTF. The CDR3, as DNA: TGTGCCAGCTCACGTTCAGGGCAAGGGGCCAACGTCCTGACTTTC. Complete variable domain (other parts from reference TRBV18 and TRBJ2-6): NAGVMQNPRHLVRRRGQEARLRCSPMKGHSHVYWYRQLPEEGLKFMVYLQKENIIDESGMPKERFSAEFPKEGPSILRIQQVVRGDSAAYFCASSRSGQGANVLTFGAGSRLTVL.

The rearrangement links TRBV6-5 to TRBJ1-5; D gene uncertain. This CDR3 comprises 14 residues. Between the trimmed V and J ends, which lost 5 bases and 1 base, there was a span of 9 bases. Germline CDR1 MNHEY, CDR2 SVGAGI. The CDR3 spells CASSVLESNQPQHF. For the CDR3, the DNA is TGTGCCAGCAGTGTGTTGGAGAGCAATCAGCCCCAGCATTTT.

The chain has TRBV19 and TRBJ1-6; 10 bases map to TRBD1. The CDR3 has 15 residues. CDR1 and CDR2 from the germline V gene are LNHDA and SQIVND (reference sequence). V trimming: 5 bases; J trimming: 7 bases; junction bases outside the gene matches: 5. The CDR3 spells CASSPPGQGNSPLHF. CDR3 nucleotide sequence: TGTGCCAGTAGTCCCCCGGGACAGGGGAATTCACCCCTCCACTTT.